The T cell receptor beta chain described here comes from a study of T cell repertoires in cytomegalovirus infection (dated by TCRdb to the late 2010s). Describing the broader study: Recently identified HLA-C-restricted CMV epitopes, whose presentation resists viral immunomodulation, were targeted by peptide stimulations together with well-studied HLA-B-restricted epitopes. Donor HLA type was relevant to the analysis, because carriage of CMV infection together with the matching HLA type was indicated by public TCR beta signatures.

Summary of the overall study and its limitations: The ex vivo response was dominated by HLA-C-restricted CMV-specific TCR beta clonotypes, which also provided the single most frequent clonotype in two of eight donors. Cumulative frequency of public TCR beta family members discriminated carriers of CMV infection plus the relevant HLA type in this cohort and an independent 352-donor cohort.

There are 16 amino acids in the CDR3, from cysteine to phenylalanine inclusive. The only DNA kept is the CDR3, 48 bases in frame from the first base. V ends up 5 bases short and J 4 bases short, with an unmatched junction base count of 9. Via the germline V gene, CDR1 is SGHDT and CDR2 YYEEEE. Sequenced on an Illumina HiSeq 1500. Through fastp at Q25 and MiXCR, TCRdb rebuilt clones from the public reads, retaining in-frame beta chains. For every CDR3 protein sequence, its rows merge into one entry that carries the most common genes and DNA. A total of 80,000 to 95,000 distinct CDR3 sequences appear in this sample, 25% to 35% of them only once. The ten largest clones represent about 72% of the sample. In the paper's terms, the treatment or condition label means: in vitro stimulation with specific CMV peptide epitopes to enrich CMV-specific T cells. On this clonotype: Its specific antigen is unknown. No quality values exist for individual bases; no much larger clone is one base distant.

The sequence came from a human donor in good health (CMV status not recorded). Some clones in this sample may be carry-over from other donors' samples. The starting material was CD8+ T cells from cultured PBMCs, obtained from culture after CMV antigen stimulation. This sequence uses TRBV5-6 and TRBJ2-2, and 9 junctional nucleotides match TRBD1. For the CDR3, the sequence is CASRGSGTGSTGELFF. The base sequence is TGTGCCAGCAGGGGTTCTGGGACAGGGTCCACCGGGGAGCTGTTTTTT.